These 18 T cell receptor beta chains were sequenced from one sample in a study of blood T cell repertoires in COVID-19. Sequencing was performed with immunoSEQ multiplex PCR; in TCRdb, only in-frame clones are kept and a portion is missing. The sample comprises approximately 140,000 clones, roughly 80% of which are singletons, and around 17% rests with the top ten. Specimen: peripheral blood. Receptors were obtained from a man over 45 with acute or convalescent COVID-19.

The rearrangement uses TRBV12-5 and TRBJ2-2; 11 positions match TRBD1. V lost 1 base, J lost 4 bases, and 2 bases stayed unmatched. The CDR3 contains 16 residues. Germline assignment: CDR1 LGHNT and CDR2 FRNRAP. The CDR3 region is CASGLGTGGVTGELFF. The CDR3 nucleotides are TGTGCTAGTGGTTTGGGGACAGGGGGCGTCACCGGGGAGCTGTTTTTT.

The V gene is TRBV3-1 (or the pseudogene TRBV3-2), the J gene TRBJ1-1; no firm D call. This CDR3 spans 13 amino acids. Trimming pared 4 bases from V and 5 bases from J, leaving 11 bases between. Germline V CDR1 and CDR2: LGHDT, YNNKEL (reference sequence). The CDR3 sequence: CASSPHGRTEAFF. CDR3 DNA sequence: TGTGCCAGCAGCCCACACGGGAGGACTGAAGCTTTCTTT.

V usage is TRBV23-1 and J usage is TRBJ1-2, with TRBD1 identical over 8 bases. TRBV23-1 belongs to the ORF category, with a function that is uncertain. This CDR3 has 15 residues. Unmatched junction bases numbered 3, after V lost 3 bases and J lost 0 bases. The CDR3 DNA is TGCGCCAGCAGTCAGACGACAGGGGCTAACTATGGCTACACCTTC. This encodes CASSQTTGANYGYTF.

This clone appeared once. In nucleotides, the CDR3 is TGTGCCAGCAGCGCCTTAGCGGGGAGCACAGATACGCAGTATTTT. This codes for CASSALAGSTDTQYF. V and J are TRBV9 and TRBJ2-3, with TRBD2 identical over 8 bases. From germline, CDR1 is SGDLS and CDR2 YYNGEE. Trimming removed 3 bases from V and 0 bases from J; junction bases left unmatched: 3. The CDR3 contains 15 residues.

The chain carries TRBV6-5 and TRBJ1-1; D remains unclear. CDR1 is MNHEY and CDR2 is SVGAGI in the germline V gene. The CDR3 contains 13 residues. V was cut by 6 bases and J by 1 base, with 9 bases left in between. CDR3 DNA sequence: TGTGCCAGCAGCCAACGGGAGAACACTGAAGCTTTCTTT. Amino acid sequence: CASSQRENTEAFF.

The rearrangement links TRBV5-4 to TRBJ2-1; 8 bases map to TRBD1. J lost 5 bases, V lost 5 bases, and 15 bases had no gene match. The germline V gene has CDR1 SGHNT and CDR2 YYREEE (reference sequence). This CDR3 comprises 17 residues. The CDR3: CASSRGGAGGIDNEQFF. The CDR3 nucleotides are TGTGCCAGCAGTCGTGGGGGAGCAGGGGGCATAGACAATGAGCAGTTCTTC.

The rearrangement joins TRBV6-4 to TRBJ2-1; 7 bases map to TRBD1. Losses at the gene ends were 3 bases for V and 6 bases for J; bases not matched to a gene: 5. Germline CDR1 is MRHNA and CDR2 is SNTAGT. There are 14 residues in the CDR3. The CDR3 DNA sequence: TGTGCCAGCAGTGAAAGAGAGGGGGCCAATGAGCAGTTCTTC. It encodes CASSEREGANEQFF.

In nucleotides, the CDR3 is TGTGCCAGCAGCCAGGGACAGGGTAACACCTATGGCTACACCTTC. It is translated as CASSQGQGNTYGYTF. This sequence joins TRBV7-2 and TRBJ1-2, with 9 bases fitting TRBD1. This CDR3 contains 15 residues. V gave up 5 bases and J gave up 4 bases; unmatched junction bases: 8. Looked up from germline, CDR1 is SGHTA and CDR2 is FQGNSA. The full variable domain, its missing parts supplied by reference TRBV7-2 and TRBJ1-2, is GAGVSQSPSNKVTEKGKDVELRCDPISGHTALYWYRQSLGQGLEFLIYFQGNSAPDKSGLPSDRFSAERTGGSVSTLTIQRTQQEDSAVYLCASSQGQGNTYGYTFGSGTRLTVV.

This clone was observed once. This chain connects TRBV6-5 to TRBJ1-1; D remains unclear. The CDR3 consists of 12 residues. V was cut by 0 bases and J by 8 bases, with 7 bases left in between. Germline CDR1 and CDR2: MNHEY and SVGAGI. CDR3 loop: CASSYSDKEAFF. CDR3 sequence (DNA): TGTGCCAGCAGTTACTCCGACAAGGAAGCTTTCTTT.

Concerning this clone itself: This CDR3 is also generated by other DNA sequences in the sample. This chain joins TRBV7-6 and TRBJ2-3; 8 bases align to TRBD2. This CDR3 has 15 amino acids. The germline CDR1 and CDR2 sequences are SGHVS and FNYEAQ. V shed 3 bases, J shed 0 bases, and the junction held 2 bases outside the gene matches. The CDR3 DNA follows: TGTGCCAGCAGCTTGAGCGGGGGAAGCACAGATACGCAGTATTTT. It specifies CASSLSGGSTDTQYF.

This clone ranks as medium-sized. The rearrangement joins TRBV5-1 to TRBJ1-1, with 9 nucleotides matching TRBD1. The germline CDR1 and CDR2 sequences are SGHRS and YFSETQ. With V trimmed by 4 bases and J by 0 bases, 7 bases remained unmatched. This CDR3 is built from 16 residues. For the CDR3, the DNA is TGCGCCAGCAGCCCACTACAGGGGGCAGTGAACACTGAAGCTTTCTTT. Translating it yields CASSPLQGAVNTEAFF. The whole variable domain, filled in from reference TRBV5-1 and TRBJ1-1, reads KAGVTQTPRYLIKTRGQQVTLSCSPISGHRSVSWYQQTPGQGLQFLFEYFSETQRNKGNFPGRFSGRQFSNSRSEMNVSTLELGDSALYLCASSPLQGAVNTEAFFGQGTRLTVV.

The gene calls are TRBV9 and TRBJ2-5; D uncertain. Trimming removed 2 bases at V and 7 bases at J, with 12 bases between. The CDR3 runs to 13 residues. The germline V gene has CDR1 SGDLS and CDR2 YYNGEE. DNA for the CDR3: TGTGCCAGCAGCGTTCTAGAGGTCGGGACCCAGTACTTC. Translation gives CASSVLEVGTQYF.

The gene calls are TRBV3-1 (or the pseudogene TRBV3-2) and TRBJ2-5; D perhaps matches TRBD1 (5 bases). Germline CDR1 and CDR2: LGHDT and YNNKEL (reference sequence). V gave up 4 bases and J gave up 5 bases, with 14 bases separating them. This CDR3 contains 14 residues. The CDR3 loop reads CASSPAQGGETQYF. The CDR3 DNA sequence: TGTGCCAGCAGCCCGGCTCAGGGTGGGGAGACCCAGTACTTC.

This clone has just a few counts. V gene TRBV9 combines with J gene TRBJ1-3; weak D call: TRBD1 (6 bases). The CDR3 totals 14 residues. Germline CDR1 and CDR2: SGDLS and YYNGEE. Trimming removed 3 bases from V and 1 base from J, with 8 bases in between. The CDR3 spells CASSEGGSGNTIYF. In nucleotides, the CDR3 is TGTGCCAGCAGCGAGGGGGGGTCTGGAAACACCATATATTTT.

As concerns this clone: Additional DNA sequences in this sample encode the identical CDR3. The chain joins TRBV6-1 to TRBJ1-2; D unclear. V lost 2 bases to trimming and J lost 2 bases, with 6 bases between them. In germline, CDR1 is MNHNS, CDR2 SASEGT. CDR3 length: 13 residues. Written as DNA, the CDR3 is TGTGCCAGCAGTGAACGCAGAAACTATGGCTACACCTTC. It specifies CASSERRNYGYTF.

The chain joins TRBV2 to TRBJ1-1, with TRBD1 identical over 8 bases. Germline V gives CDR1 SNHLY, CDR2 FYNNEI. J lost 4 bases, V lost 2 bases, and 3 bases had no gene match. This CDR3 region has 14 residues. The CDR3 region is CASSEQGASTEAFF. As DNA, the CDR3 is TGTGCCAGCAGTGAACAGGGGGCGTCCACTGAAGCTTTCTTT. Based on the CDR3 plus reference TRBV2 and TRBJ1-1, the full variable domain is EPEVTQTPSHQVTQMGQEVILRCVPISNHLYFYWYRQILGQKVEFLVSFYNNEISEKSEIFDDQFSVERPDGSNFTLKIRSTKLEDSAMYFCASSEQGASTEAFFGQGTRLTVV.

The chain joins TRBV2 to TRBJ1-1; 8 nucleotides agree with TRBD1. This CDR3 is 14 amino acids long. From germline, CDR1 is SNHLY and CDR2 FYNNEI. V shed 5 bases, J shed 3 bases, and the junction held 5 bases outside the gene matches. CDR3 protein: CASSLGQGHTEAFF. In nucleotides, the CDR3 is TGTGCCAGCAGTCTCGGACAGGGCCACACTGAAGCTTTCTTT.

The CDR3 DNA is TGTGCCTGGAGTGTACGGACAGATTTTACCACACCCTACGAGCAGTACTTC. This gives the protein CAWSVRTDFTTPYEQYF. V gene TRBV30 combines with J gene TRBJ2-7, with D perhaps matching TRBD1 (6 bases). V was cut by 0 bases and J by 2 bases, with 20 bases left in between. Per the germline V gene, CDR1 is GTSNPN and CDR2 is SVGIG (reference sequence). The CDR3 consists of 17 residues.